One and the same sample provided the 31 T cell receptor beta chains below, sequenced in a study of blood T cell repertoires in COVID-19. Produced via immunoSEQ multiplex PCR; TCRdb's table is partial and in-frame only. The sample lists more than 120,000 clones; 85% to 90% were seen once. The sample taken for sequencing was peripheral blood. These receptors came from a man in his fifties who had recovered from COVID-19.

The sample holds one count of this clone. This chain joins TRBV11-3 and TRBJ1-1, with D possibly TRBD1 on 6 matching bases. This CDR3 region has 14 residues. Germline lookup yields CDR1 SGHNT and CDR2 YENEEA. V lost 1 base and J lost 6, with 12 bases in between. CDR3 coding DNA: TGTGCCAGCAGCTTAGGTCGGACAGCAGCTGAAGCTTTCTTT. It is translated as CASSLGRTAAEAFF.

CDR3: CASSDRGRTYEQYF. Written as DNA, the CDR3 is TGTGCCAGCAGTGACAGGGGGAGGACCTACGAGCAGTACTTC. The chain carries TRBV6-1 and TRBJ2-7, with D possibly TRBD1 on 7 matching bases. The CDR3 sequence is 14 residues long. Trimming shortened V by 3 bases and J by 2 bases, and 11 bases separated the two germline ends. The V gene's germline CDR1 is MNHNS and CDR2 SASEGT.

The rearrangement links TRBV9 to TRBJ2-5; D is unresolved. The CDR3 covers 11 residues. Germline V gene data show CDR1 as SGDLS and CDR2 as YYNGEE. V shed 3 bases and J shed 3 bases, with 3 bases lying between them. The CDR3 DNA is TGTGCCAGCAGCGCCGAAGAGACCCAGTACTTC. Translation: CASSAEETQYF.

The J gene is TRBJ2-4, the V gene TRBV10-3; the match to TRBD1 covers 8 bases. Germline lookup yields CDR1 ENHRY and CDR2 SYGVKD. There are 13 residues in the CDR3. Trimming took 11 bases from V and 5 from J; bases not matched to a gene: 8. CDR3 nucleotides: TGTGCCGTGACAGGGGCTCGCGAAAACATTCAGTACTTC. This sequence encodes CAVTGARENIQYF.

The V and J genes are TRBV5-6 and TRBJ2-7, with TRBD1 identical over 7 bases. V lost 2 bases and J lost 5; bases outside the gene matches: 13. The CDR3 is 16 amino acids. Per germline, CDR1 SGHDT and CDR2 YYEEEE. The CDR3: CASSLVPGGKEDEQYF. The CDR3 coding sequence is TGTGCCAGCAGCTTAGTGCCAGGGGGAAAAGAGGACGAGCAGTACTTC.

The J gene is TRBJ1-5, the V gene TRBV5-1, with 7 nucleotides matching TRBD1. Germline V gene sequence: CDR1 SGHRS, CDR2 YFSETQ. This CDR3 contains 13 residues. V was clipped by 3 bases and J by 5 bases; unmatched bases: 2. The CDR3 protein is CASSWDRHQPQHF. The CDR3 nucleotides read TGCGCCAGCAGCTGGGACAGACATCAGCCCCAGCATTTT. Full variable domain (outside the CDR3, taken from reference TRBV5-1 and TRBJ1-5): KAGVTQTPRYLIKTRGQQVTLSCSPISGHRSVSWYQQTPGQGLQFLFEYFSETQRNKGNFPGRFSGRQFSNSRSEMNVSTLELGDSALYLCASSWDRHQPQHFGDGTRLSIL.

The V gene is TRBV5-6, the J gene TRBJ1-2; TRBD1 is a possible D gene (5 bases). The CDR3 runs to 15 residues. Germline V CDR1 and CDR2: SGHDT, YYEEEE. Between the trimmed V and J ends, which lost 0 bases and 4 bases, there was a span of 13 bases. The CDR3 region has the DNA TGTGCCAGCAGCTTGGGGGGCGGCAGTCGCTATGGCTACACCTTC. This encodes CASSLGGGSRYGYTF.

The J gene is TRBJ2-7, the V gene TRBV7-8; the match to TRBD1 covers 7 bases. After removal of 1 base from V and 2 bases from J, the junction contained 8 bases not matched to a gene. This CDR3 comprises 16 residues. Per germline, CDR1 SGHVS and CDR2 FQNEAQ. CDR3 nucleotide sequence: TGTGCCAGCAGCTTAGTCGAAGGGACAGCAGCCTACGAGCAGTACTTC. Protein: CASSLVEGTAAYEQYF.

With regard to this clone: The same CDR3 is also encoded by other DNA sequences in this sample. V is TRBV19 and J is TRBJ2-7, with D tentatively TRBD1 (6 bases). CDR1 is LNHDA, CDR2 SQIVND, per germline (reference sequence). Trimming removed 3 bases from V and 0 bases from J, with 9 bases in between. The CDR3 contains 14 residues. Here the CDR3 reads CASSIQGSSYEQYF. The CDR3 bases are TGTGCCAGTAGTATCCAGGGGAGCTCCTACGAGCAGTACTTC.

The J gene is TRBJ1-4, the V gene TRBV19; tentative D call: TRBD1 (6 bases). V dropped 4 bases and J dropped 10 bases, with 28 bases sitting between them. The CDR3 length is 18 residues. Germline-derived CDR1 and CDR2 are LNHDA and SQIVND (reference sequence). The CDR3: CASSTDRDRSRPFGKLFF. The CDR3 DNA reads TGTGCCAGTAGTACAGACCGTGACAGGAGCCGGCCGTTTGGAAAACTGTTTTTT.

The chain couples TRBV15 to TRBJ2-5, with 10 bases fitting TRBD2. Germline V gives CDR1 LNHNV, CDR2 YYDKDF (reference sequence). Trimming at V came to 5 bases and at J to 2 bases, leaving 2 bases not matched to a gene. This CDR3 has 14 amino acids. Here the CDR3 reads CATSPGLAQETQYF. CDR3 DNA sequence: TGTGCCACCAGCCCGGGACTAGCGCAAGAGACCCAGTACTTC.

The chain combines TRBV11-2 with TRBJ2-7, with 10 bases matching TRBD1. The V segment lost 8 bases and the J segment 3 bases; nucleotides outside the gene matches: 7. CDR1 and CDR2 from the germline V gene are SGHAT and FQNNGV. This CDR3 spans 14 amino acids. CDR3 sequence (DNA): TGTGCCAGCGGTCGGGACAGGGGCAACTACGAGCAGTACTTC. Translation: CASGRDRGNYEQYF.

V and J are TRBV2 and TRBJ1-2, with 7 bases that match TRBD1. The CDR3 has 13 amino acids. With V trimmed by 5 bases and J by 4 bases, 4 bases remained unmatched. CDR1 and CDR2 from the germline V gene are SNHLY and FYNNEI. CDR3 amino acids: CASSPRQGYGYTF. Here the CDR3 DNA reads TGTGCCAGCAGTCCGAGACAGGGCTATGGCTACACCTTC.

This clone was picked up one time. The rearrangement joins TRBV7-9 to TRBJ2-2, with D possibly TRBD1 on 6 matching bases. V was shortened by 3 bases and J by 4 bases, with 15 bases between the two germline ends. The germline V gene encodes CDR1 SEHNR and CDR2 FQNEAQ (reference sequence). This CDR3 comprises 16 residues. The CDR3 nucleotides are TGTGCCAGCAGCTTCTCTCGGTGGGGGCGCACCGGGGAGCTGTTTTTT. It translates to CASSFSRWGRTGELFF.

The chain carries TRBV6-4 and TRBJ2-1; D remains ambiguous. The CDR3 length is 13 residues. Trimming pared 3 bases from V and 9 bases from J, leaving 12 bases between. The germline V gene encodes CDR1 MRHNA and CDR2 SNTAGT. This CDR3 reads CASSESLESEQFF. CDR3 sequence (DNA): TGTGCCAGCAGTGAATCCCTCGAGAGTGAGCAGTTCTTC.

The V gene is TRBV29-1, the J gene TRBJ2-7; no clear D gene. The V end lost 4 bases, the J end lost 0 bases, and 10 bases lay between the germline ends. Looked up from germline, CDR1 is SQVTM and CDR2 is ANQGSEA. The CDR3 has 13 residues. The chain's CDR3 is CSVGTPSSYEQYF. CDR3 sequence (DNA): TGCAGCGTTGGTACACCATCCTCCTACGAGCAGTACTTC.

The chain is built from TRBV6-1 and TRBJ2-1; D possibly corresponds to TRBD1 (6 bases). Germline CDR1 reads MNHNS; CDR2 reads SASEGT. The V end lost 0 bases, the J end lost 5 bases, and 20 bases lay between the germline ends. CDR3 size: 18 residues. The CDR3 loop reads CASSEALTGTRENNEQFF. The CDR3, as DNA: TGTGCCAGCAGTGAAGCCCTTACCGGGACACGAGAAAACAATGAGCAGTTCTTC.

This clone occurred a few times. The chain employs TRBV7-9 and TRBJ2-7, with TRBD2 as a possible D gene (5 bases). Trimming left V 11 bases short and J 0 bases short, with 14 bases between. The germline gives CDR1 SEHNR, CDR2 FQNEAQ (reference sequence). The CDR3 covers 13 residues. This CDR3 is CAGSGSLSYEQYF. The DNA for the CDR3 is TGTGCCGGATCGGGGTCTCTCTCCTACGAGCAGTACTTC.

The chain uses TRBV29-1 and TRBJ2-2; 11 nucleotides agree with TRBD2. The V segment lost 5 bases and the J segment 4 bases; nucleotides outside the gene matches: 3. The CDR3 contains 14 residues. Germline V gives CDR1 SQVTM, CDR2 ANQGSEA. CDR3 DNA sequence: TGCAGCGTTACTAGCGGGGGATTCACCGGGGAGCTGTTTTTT. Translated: CSVTSGGFTGELFF.

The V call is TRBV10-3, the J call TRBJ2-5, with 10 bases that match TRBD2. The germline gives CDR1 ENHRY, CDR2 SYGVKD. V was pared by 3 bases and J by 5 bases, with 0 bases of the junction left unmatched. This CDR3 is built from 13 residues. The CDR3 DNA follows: TGTGCCATCAGTGAACTAGCGGGGGAGACCCAGTACTTC. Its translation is CAISELAGETQYF.

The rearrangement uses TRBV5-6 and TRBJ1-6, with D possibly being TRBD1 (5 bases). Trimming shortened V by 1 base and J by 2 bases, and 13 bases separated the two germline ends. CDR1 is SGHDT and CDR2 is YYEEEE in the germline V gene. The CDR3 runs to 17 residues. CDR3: CASSLSLGGAYNSPLHF. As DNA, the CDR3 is TGTGCCAGCAGCTTGTCTCTTGGGGGGGCCTATAATTCACCCCTCCACTTT.

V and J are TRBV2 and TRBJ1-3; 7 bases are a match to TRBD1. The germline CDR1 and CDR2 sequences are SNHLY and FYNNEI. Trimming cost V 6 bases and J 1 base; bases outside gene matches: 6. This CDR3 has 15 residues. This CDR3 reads CASRETGTSGNTIYF. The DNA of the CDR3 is TGTGCCAGCAGAGAGACAGGGACATCTGGAAACACCATATATTTT.

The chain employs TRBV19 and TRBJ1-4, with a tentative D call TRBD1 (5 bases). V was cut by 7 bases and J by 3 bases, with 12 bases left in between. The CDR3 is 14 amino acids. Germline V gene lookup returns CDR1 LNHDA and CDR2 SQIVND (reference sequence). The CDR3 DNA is TGTGCCAGTACCATGGGGGGAGCTAATGAAAAACTGTTTTTT. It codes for CASTMGGANEKLFF.

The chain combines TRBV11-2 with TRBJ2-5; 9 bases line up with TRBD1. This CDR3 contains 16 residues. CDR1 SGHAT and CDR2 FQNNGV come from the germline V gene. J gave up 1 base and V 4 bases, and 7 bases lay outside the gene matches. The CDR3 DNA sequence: TGTGCCAGCAGCTCAACAGGGGGCTTCGGCCAAGAGACCCAGTACTTC. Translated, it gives CASSSTGGFGQETQYF.

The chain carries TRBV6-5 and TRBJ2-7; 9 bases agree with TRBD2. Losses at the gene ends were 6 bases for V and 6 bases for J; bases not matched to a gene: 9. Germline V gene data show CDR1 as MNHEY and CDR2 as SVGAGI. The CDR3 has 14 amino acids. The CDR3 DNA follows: TGTGCCAGCAGCTCCCCGGGACTAGCACCCGAGCAGTACTTC. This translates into CASSSPGLAPEQYF.

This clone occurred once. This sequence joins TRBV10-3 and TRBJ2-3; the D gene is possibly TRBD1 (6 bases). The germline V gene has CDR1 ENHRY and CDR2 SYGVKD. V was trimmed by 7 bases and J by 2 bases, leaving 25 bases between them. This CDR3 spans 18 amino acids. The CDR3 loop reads CAIKKGHGKTKNTDTQYF. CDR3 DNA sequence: TGTGCCATCAAGAAGGGACACGGAAAAACCAAGAACACAGATACGCAGTATTTT.

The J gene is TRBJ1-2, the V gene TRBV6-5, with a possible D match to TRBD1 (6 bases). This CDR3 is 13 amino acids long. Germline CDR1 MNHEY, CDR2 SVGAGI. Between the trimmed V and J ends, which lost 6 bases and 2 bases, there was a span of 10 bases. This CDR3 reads CASRVTGNYGYTF. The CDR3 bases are TGTGCCAGCAGGGTGACAGGAAACTATGGCTACACCTTC.

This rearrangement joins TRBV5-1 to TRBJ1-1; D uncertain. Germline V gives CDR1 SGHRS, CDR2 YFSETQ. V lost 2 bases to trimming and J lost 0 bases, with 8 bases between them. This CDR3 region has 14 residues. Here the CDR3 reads CASSFTAMNTEAFF. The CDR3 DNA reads TGCGCCAGCAGCTTCACAGCCATGAACACTGAAGCTTTCTTT.

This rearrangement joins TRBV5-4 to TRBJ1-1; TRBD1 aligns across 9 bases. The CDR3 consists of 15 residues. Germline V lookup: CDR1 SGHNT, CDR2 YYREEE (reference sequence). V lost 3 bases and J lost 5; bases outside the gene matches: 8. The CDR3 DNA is TGTGCCAGCAGCTCCAAGACAGGGGGGGGGACTGAAGCTTTCTTT. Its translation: CASSSKTGGGTEAFF.

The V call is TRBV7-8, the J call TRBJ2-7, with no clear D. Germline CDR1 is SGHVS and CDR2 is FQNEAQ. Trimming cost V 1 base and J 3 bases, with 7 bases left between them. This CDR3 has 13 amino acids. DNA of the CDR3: TGTGCCAGCAGCTTAGGGCGGCACTACGAGCAGTACTTC. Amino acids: CASSLGRHYEQYF.

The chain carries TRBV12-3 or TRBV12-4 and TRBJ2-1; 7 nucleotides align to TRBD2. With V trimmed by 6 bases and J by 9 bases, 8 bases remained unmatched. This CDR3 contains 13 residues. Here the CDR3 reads CASSPGRETEQFF. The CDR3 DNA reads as TGTGCCAGCAGCCCAGGGAGGGAAACTGAGCAGTTCTTC.